This passage covers 32 T cell receptor beta chains from one sample sequenced in a study of CD8+ T cells in alopecia areata. TCR sequencing used cDNA made by reverse transcription of extracted RNA. Some clones are missing from TCRdb's copy, which holds only in-frame ones; the method was immunoSEQ multiplex PCR. Of around 190,000 clones in the sample, approximately 53% are singletons; the top ten hold approximately 4.9%. The specimen sequenced was CD8+ T cells sorted from blood. The receptors here all came from a human donor in good health.

This clone was seen only a few times. The gene calls are TRBV5-1 and TRBJ1-1; D unclear. The V gene's germline CDR1 is SGHRS and CDR2 YFSETQ. V dropped 3 bases and J dropped 3 bases, with 21 bases sitting between them. This CDR3 is built from 17 residues. The CDR3 protein is CASSSPLDGALDTEAFF. The DNA of the CDR3 is TGCGCCAGCAGCTCGCCGTTGGACGGAGCTTTGGACACTGAAGCTTTCTTT. The full variable domain, rest sourced from reference TRBV5-1 and TRBJ1-1, is KAGVTQTPRYLIKTRGQQVTLSCSPISGHRSVSWYQQTPGQGLQFLFEYFSETQRNKGNFPGRFSGRQFSNSRSEMNVSTLELGDSALYLCASSSPLDGALDTEAFFGQGTRLTVV.

The sample holds a few counts of this clone. The identical CDR3 is also encoded by other nucleotide sequences in the sample. The rearrangement joins TRBV5-6 to TRBJ2-7; D ambiguous. The CDR3 covers 11 residues. Germline V gene data show CDR1 as SGHDT and CDR2 as YYEEEE. V was shortened by 0 bases and J by 3 bases, with 1 base between the two germline ends. The CDR3 nucleotides read TGTGCCAGCAGCTTGGGCTACGAGCAGTACTTC. Translated: CASSLGYEQYF.

This rearrangement joins TRBV13 to TRBJ2-5; 9 positions match TRBD2. Trimming at V came to 4 bases and at J to 0 bases, leaving 3 bases not matched to a gene. Germline CDR1 PRHDT, CDR2 FYEKMQ (reference sequence). This CDR3 has 15 amino acids. The CDR3 DNA is TGTGCCAGCAGCTACCTAGCGGGGCACCAAGAGACCCAGTACTTC. This sequence encodes CASSYLAGHQETQYF.

This clone has just a few counts. The chain recombines TRBV19 with TRBJ2-1, with D perhaps matching TRBD1 or TRBD2 (5 bases each). Germline CDR1 reads LNHDA; CDR2 reads SQIVND (reference sequence). V dropped 2 bases and J dropped 5 bases, with 13 bases sitting between them. The CDR3 contains 15 residues. The CDR3 region is CASSIRGVSHNEQFF. CDR3 bases: TGTGCCAGTAGTATAAGAGGGGTAAGCCACAATGAGCAGTTCTTC. Full variable domain (rest looked up from reference TRBV19 and TRBJ2-1): DGGITQSPKYLFRKEGQNVTLSCEQNLNHDAMYWYRQDPGQGLRLIYYSQIVNDFQKGDIAEGYSVSREKKESFPLTVTSAQKNPTAFYLCASSIRGVSHNEQFFGPGTRLTVL.

This chain uses TRBV7-9 with TRBJ1-1, with D unclear. CDR1 and CDR2 (germline): SEHNR, FQNEAQ (reference sequence). The CDR3 has 12 residues. The ends were cut back, 2 bases at V and 4 bases at J, with 5 bases in the middle. CDR3 amino acids: CASSLSVTEAFF. The CDR3 bases are TGTGCCAGCAGCTTAAGCGTCACTGAAGCTTTCTTT.

The gene calls are TRBV6-6 and TRBJ2-5, with D possibly matching TRBD1 (6 bases). The germline CDR1 and CDR2 sequences are MNHNY and SVGAGI (reference sequence). There are 13 residues in the CDR3. V was pared by 6 bases and J by 2 bases, with 10 bases between. CDR3 sequence: CASRVGQQETQYF. In DNA form, the CDR3 reads TGTGCCAGCAGAGTCGGACAGCAAGAGACCCAGTACTTC.

V usage is TRBV30 and J usage is TRBJ2-7; maybe TRBD2 (6 bases). The CDR3 is 13 amino acids. Germline-derived CDR1 and CDR2 are GTSNPN and SVGIG (reference sequence). V gave up 4 bases and J gave up 0 bases, with 10 bases separating them. The CDR3 DNA reads TGTGCCTGGACTGACGGGAGCTCCTACGAGCAGTACTTC. The encoded protein is CAWTDGSSYEQYF. Drawing the rest from reference TRBV30 and TRBJ2-7, the complete variable domain is SQTIHQWPATLVQPVGSPLSLECTVEGTSNPNLYWYRQAAGRGLQLLFYSVGIGQISSEVPQNLSASRPQDRQFILSSKKLLLSDSGFYLCAWTDGSSYEQYFGPGTRLTVT.

The chain recombines TRBV15 with TRBJ2-1, with D uncertain. Germline V lookup: CDR1 LNHNV, CDR2 YYDKDF (reference sequence). Trimming pared 0 bases from V and 6 bases from J, leaving 6 bases between. The CDR3 is 13 residues long. This CDR3 is CATSRDWGNEQFF. The CDR3 nucleotides read TGTGCCACCAGCAGAGATTGGGGCAATGAGCAGTTCTTC.

The gene calls are TRBV6-5 and TRBJ1-4, with D tentatively TRBD1 (5 bases). The length of the CDR3 is 11 residues. Germline CDR1 is MNHEY and CDR2 is SVGAGI. The V end was cut by 6 bases, the J end by 10 bases, with 9 bases between. The CDR3 region is CASSSGGKLFF. For the CDR3, the DNA is TGTGCCAGCAGCTCCGGGGGAAAACTGTTTTTT.

The V and J genes are TRBV2 and TRBJ2-5, with 8 bases aligning to TRBD1. V dropped 6 bases and J dropped 7; count of bases not matched to a gene: 13. This CDR3 spans 15 amino acids. Germline V gene sequence: CDR1 SNHLY, CDR2 FYNNEI. The CDR3 DNA follows: TGTGCCAGCAGACTGTCGACAGGGGAGGACAGGACCCAGTACTTC. Its protein product is CASRLSTGEDRTQYF.

The V and J genes are TRBV9 and TRBJ2-1; D unresolved. The CDR3 is 15 amino acids. The ends were cut back, 4 bases at V and 5 bases at J, with 16 bases in the middle. Germline V gives CDR1 SGDLS, CDR2 YYNGEE. The CDR3 region has the DNA TGTGCCAGCAGCCCCTCGTGGACGTGGGACAATGAGCAGTTCTTC. It codes for CASSPSWTWDNEQFF.

This chain connects TRBV30 to TRBJ2-1; the D gene is possibly TRBD1 (5 bases). Germline-derived CDR1 and CDR2 are GTSNPN and SVGIG (reference sequence). Deletions cut 3 bases from V and 8 bases from J, with 17 bases between. The CDR3 consists of 14 residues. The CDR3 region has the DNA TGTGCCTGGAGCGAGGACATCTCAATAGATGAGCAGTTCTTC. Amino acids: CAWSEDISIDEQFF.

In this sample, this clone turned up a few times. The chain carries TRBV29-1 and TRBJ2-1; a possible D gene is TRBD1 (6 bases). Trimming pared 7 bases from V and 15 bases from J, leaving 16 bases between. The CDR3 loop spans 10 amino acids. Germline V gene sequence: CDR1 SQVTM, CDR2 ANQGSEA. The CDR3 is CSADWTELFF. CDR3 bases: TGCAGCGCGGACTGGACAGAACTGTTCTTC.

This clone was picked up one time. V is TRBV14 and J is TRBJ1-1, with D hard to call. V was clipped by 3 bases and J by 2 bases, with 7 bases between them. The germline V gene has CDR1 SGHDN and CDR2 FVKESK. CDR3 length: 13 residues. This chain's CDR3 is CASSHLGNTEAFF. The CDR3 DNA sequence: TGTGCCAGCAGCCACCTTGGAAACACTGAAGCTTTCTTT.

V is TRBV2 and J is TRBJ1-1, with no clear D. Trimming took 6 bases from V and 12 from J, leaving 17 bases between them. CDR1 and CDR2 (germline): SNHLY, FYNNEI. The CDR3 has 12 amino acids. The CDR3 loop reads CASRTPTPGTFF. CDR3 coding DNA: TGTGCCAGCAGGACTCCAACCCCGGGGACTTTCTTT.

The chain links TRBV6-5 to TRBJ2-5; TRBD2 aligns across 11 bases. CDR1 and CDR2 (germline): MNHEY, SVGAGI. V was clipped by 7 bases and J by 5 bases; unmatched bases: 9. This CDR3 spans 15 amino acids. The CDR3 DNA follows: TGTGCCAGCATCGGACTAGCGGGTATGGGGGAGACCCAGTACTTC. This codes for CASIGLAGMGETQYF.

V is TRBV29-1 and J is TRBJ1-2; no definite D call. Trimming pared 6 bases from V and 2 bases from J, leaving 10 bases between. The CDR3 length is 12 residues. Germline CDR1 reads SQVTM; CDR2 reads ANQGSEA. The DNA for the CDR3 is TGCAGCGTAGCGGACGGCAACTATGGCTACACCTTC. Protein sequence: CSVADGNYGYTF.

V and J are TRBV5-1 and TRBJ1-1, with D perhaps matching TRBD1 (5 bases). V dropped 3 bases and J dropped 1 base, with 19 bases sitting between them. Germline V gives CDR1 SGHRS, CDR2 YFSETQ. This CDR3 spans 17 amino acids. Here the CDR3 DNA reads TGCGCCAGCAGCTCAAACAGGAGAGAATTCTGGAACACTGAAGCTTTCTTT. This sequence encodes CASSSNRREFWNTEAFF.

The chain carries TRBV4-1 and TRBJ2-5; no clear D. Trimming pared 0 bases from V and 5 bases from J, leaving 10 bases between. The CDR3 is 14 amino acids. In germline, CDR1 is MGHRA, CDR2 YSYEKL. In DNA, the CDR3 is TGCGCCAGCAGCCAAGAAATGCTGCTCGAGACCCAGTACTTC. Protein: CASSQEMLLETQYF.

The rearrangement links TRBV4-1 to TRBJ2-7; 14 positions match TRBD2. Germline lookup yields CDR1 MGHRA and CDR2 YSYEKL. The CDR3 is 16 amino acids. Unmatched junction bases numbered 6, after V lost 4 bases and J lost 4 bases. CDR3 nucleotides: TGCGCCAGCAGCCGGGGACTAGCGGGGGAGATGTACGAGCAGTACTTC. It is translated as CASSRGLAGEMYEQYF.

V usage is TRBV5-1 and J usage is TRBJ2-5; D might be TRBD1 (5 bases). V lost 1 base to trimming and J lost 5 bases, with 12 bases between them. The length of the CDR3 is 14 residues. Per germline, CDR1 SGHRS and CDR2 YFSETQ. In DNA form, the CDR3 reads TGCGCCAGCAGCTTGAGTGGGGCCGGGGAGACCCAGTACTTC. Amino acid sequence: CASSLSGAGETQYF.

This chain joins TRBV4-1 and TRBJ1-2, with 9 bases matching TRBD1. This CDR3 is 15 amino acids long. Germline V gene sequence: CDR1 MGHRA, CDR2 YSYEKL. The ends lost 4 bases at V and 4 bases at J; junction bases unmatched: 7. CDR3 amino acids: CASSLFDRGGYGYTF. CDR3 coding DNA: TGCGCCAGCAGCCTGTTTGACAGGGGGGGCTATGGCTACACCTTC.

The chain is built from TRBV5-1 and TRBJ2-3, with a tentative D call TRBD1 (6 bases). CDR3 length equals 15 residues. Germline CDR1 reads SGHRS; CDR2 reads YFSETQ. Trimming removed 2 bases at V and 2 bases at J, with 12 bases between. This CDR3 reads CASSFRDITTDTQYF. The CDR3 DNA follows: TGCGCCAGCAGCTTCAGGGACATTACCACAGATACGCAGTATTTT. Supplemented by reference TRBV5-1 and TRBJ2-3, the full variable domain reads KAGVTQTPRYLIKTRGQQVTLSCSPISGHRSVSWYQQTPGQGLQFLFEYFSETQRNKGNFPGRFSGRQFSNSRSEMNVSTLELGDSALYLCASSFRDITTDTQYFGPGTRLTVL.

The V gene is TRBV2, the J gene TRBJ2-7, with a weak D call TRBD1 (6 bases). V was cut by 3 bases and J by 1 base, with 13 bases left in between. In germline, CDR1 is SNHLY, CDR2 FYNNEI. This CDR3 is 15 amino acids long. DNA of the CDR3: TGTGCCAGCAGTGACCTGGGGGCGAGTTCCTACGAGCAGTACTTC. This gives the protein CASSDLGASSYEQYF.

The chain combines TRBV29-1 with TRBJ1-1; D remains unclear. Germline CDR1 and CDR2: SQVTM and ANQGSEA. Trimming pared 1 base from V and 0 bases from J, leaving 3 bases between. The CDR3 is 12 amino acids. As DNA, the CDR3 is TGCAGCGTTGAAGTGCTGAACACTGAAGCTTTCTTT. Amino acid sequence: CSVEVLNTEAFF.

The J gene is TRBJ2-1, the V gene TRBV7-8, with TRBD2 matching 8 bases. Germline V gives CDR1 SGHVS, CDR2 FQNEAQ. The CDR3 covers 15 residues. Trimming removed 5 bases from V and 7 bases from J; junction bases left unmatched: 10. The CDR3: CASSLGASGWNEQFF. CDR3 nucleotide sequence: TGTGCCAGCAGCCTCGGGGCTAGCGGGTGGAATGAGCAGTTCTTC.

This clone was counted once. This chain connects TRBV27 to TRBJ2-7, with D unclear. The CDR3 length is 14 residues. Per the germline V gene, CDR1 is MNHEY and CDR2 is SMNVEV (reference sequence). Trimming cost V 10 bases and J 0 bases, with 16 bases left between them. This chain's CDR3 is CATRSTVDSYEQYF. CDR3 bases: TGTGCCACCCGATCCACGGTAGACTCCTACGAGCAGTACTTC.

On this clone itself: Additional DNA sequences in this sample encode the identical CDR3. The rearrangement uses TRBV15 and TRBJ1-5, with no clear D. Trimming left V 1 base short and J 3 bases short, with 10 bases between. The CDR3 runs 15 residues. The germline V gene encodes CDR1 LNHNV and CDR2 YYDKDF (reference sequence). This chain's CDR3 is CATSRGGGSNQPQHF. DNA of the CDR3: TGTGCCACCAGCAGAGGGGGAGGATCCAATCAGCCCCAGCATTTT.

The chain combines TRBV7-9 with TRBJ2-3; 7 bases agree with TRBD2. The germline V gene has CDR1 SEHNR and CDR2 FQNEAQ (reference sequence). This CDR3 has 14 residues. V gave up 3 bases and J gave up 8 bases; unmatched junction bases: 8. The CDR3 sequence is CASSLSGEGATQYF. DNA for the CDR3: TGTGCCAGCAGCTTGAGCGGGGAAGGGGCTACGCAGTATTTT.

This chain links TRBV11-2 with TRBJ2-5; D is perhaps TRBD1 or TRBD2 (5 bases each). The V gene lost 8 bases and the J gene lost 4 bases, with 14 bases spanning the gap. The CDR3 consists of 13 residues. Germline lookup yields CDR1 SGHAT and CDR2 FQNNGV. The CDR3 here is CASGNEGRETQYF. DNA of the CDR3: TGTGCCAGCGGGAACGAGGGACGAGAGACCCAGTACTTC.

The chain couples TRBV13 to TRBJ2-7, with a possible D match to TRBD2 (5 bases). Deletions cut 1 base from V and 5 bases from J, with 6 bases between. Germline values: CDR1 PRHDT, CDR2 FYEKMQ (reference sequence). The CDR3 has 12 residues. In DNA, the CDR3 is TGTGCCAGCAGCTTAGACGGGAACGAGCAGTACTTC. It specifies CASSLDGNEQYF.

The chain carries TRBV4-1 and TRBJ1-1, with 8 positions matching TRBD1. Germline CDR1 reads MGHRA; CDR2 reads YSYEKL. The CDR3 is made up of 14 amino acids. V lost 0 bases to trimming and J lost 7 bases; unmatched junction nucleotides: 4. The CDR3 is CASSQDPGQGEAFF. CDR3 coding DNA: TGCGCCAGCAGCCAAGACCCCGGACAGGGTGAAGCTTTCTTT.